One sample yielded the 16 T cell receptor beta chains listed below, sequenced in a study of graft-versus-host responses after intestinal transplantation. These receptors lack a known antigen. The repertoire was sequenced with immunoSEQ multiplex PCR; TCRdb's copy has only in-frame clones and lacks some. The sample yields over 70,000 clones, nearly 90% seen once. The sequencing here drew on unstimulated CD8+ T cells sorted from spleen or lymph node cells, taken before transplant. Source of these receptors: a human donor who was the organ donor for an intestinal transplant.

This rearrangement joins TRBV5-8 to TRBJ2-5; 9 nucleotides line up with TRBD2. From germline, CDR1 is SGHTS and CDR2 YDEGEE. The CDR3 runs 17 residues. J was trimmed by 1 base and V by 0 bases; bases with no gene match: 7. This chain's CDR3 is CASSLEASGVTQETQYF. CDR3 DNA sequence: TGTGCCAGCAGCTTGGAGGCTAGCGGGGTAACCCAAGAGACCCAGTACTTC.

The DNA for the CDR3 is TGCAGCGTCGCGAGGCCGGCCGGGGAGCTGTTTTTT. Its protein product is CSVARPAGELFF. This chain uses TRBV29-1 with TRBJ2-2; D ambiguous. The CDR3 spans 12 residues. CDR1 and CDR2 from the germline V gene are SQVTM and ANQGSEA. Trimming stripped 6 bases from V and 6 bases from J, with 11 bases between.

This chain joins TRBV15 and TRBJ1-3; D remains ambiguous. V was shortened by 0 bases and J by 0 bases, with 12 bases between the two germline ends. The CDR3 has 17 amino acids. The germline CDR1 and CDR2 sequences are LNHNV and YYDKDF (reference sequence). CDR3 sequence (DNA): TGTGCCACCAGCAGAGACTGGGAGTCAAGCTCTGGAAACACCATATATTTT. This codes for CATSRDWESSSGNTIYF.

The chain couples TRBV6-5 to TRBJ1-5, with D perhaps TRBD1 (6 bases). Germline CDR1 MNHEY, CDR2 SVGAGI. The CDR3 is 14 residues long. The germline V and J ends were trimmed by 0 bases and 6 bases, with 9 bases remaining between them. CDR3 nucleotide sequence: TGTGCCAGCAGTTACTCGTTACAGGGTCAGCCCCAGCATTTT. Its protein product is CASSYSLQGQPQHF.

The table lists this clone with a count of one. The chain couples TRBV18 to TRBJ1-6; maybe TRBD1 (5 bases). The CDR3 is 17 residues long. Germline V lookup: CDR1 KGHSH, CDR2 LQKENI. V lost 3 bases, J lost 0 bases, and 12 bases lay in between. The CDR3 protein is CASSPQDTSSYNSPLHF. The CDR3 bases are TGTGCCAGCTCACCCCAGGACACGAGCTCCTATAATTCACCCCTCCACTTT.

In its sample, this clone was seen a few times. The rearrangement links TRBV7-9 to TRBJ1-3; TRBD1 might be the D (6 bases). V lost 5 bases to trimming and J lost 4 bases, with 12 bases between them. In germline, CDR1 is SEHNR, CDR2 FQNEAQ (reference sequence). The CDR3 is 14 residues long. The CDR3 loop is CASSQGTSGNTIYF. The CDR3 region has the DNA TGTGCCAGCAGCCAAGGGACAAGCGGAAACACCATATATTTT.

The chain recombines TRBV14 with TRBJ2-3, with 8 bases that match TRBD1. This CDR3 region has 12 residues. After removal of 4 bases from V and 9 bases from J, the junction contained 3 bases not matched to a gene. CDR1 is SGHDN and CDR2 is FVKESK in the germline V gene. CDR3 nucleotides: TGTGCCAGCAGCCTGACAGGGGCCACGCAGTATTTT. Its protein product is CASSLTGATQYF.

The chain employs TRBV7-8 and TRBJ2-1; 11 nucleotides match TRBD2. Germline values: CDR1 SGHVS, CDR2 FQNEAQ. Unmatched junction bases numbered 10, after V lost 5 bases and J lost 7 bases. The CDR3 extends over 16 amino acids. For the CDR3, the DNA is TGTGCCAGCAGCGCCCCGACTAGCGGGGTTGAAAATGAGCAGTTCTTC. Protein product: CASSAPTSGVENEQFF.

CDR3 in amino acids: CASSEGRGRSYNEQFF. The CDR3 bases are TGTGCCAGCAGTGAGGGGCGGGGACGATCCTACAATGAGCAGTTCTTC. The chain joins TRBV2 to TRBJ2-1; TRBD2 might be the D (6 bases). CDR3 length: 16 amino acids. Trimming cost V 3 bases and J 1 base, with 13 bases left between them. Germline lookup yields CDR1 SNHLY and CDR2 FYNNEI. Supplemented by reference TRBV2 and TRBJ2-1, the full variable domain reads EPEVTQTPSHQVTQMGQEVILRCVPISNHLYFYWYRQILGQKVEFLVSFYNNEISEKSEIFDDQFSVERPDGSNFTLKIRSTKLEDSAMYFCASSEGRGRSYNEQFFGPGTRLTVL.

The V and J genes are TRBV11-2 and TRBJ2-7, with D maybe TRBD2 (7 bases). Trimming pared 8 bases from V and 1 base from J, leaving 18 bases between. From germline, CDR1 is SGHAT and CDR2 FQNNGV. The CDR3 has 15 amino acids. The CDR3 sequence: CASGRGAVVSYEQYV. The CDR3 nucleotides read TGTGCCAGCGGGAGGGGGGCAGTAGTATCCTACGAGCAGTACGTC.

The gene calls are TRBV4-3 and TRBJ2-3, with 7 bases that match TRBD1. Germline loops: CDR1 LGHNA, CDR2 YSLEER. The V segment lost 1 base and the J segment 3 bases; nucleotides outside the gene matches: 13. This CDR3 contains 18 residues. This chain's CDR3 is CASSQGTRDSQVTDTQYF. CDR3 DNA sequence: TGCGCCAGCAGCCAAGGTACCCGGGACAGTCAAGTAACAGATACGCAGTATTTT.

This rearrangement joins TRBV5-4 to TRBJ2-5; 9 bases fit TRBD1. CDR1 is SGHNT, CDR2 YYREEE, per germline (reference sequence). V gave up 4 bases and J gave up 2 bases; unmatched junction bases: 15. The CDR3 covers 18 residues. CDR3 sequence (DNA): TGTGCCAGCAGCCCTGGGACAGGGAAAAATGTGGGACAAGAGACCCAGTACTTC. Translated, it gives CASSPGTGKNVGQETQYF.

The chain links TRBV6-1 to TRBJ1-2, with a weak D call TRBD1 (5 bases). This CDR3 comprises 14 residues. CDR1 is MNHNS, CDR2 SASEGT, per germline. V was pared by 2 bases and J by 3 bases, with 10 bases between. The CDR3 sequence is CASSEKGTYYGYTF. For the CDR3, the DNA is TGTGCCAGCAGTGAAAAAGGGACTTACTATGGCTACACCTTC.

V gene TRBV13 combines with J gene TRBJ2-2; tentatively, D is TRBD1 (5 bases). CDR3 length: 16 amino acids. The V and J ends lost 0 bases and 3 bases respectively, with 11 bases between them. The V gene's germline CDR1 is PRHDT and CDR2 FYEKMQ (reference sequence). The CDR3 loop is CASSLGLRVYTGELFF. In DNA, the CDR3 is TGTGCCAGCAGCTTAGGCCTCAGGGTATACACCGGGGAGCTGTTTTTT.

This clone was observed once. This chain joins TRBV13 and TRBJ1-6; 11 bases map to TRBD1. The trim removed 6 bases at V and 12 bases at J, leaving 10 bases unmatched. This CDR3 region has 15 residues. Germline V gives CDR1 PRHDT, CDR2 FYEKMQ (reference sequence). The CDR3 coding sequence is TGTGCCAGCAGACCCCGGGACAGGGGGTTAGGACCCCTCCACTTT. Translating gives CASRPRDRGLGPLHF. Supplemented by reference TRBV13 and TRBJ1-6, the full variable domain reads AAGVIQSPRHLIKEKRETATLKCYPIPRHDTVYWYQQGPGQDPQFLISFYEKMQSDKGSIPDRFSAQQFSDYHSELNMSSLELGDSALYFCASRPRDRGLGPLHFGNGTRLTVT.

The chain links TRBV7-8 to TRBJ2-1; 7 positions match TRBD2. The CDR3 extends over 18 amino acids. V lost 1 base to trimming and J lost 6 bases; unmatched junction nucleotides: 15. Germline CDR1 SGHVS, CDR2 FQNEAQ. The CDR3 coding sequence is TGTGCCAGCAGCTTAGACCCCACTCGGACTAGGGCATTCAATGAGCAGTTCTTC. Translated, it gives CASSLDPTRTRAFNEQFF.